Sequencing of this TCR beta chain was carried out in a study of persistence of HIV-infected CD4 T cells. Cells were stimulated nonspecifically with anti-CD3/anti-CD28 magnetic beads. Sorting selected CD4+ T cells upregulating both CD40 ligand and CD69. This clone was picked up one time. Its antigen remains unknown. Germline loops: CDR1 MNHNY, CDR2 SVGAGI (reference sequence). The CDR3 length is 14 residues. V was pared by 7 bases and J by 8 bases, with 10 bases of the junction left unmatched. Overall study results and limits: CMV- and Gag-responding cells had lower TCRbeta richness than CD3/CD28-responding cells.

The libraries were made with immunoSEQ version 4 in survey mode. Template was genomic DNA at 8 to 10 ng/uL, with up to about 1 ug used per sample. TCRdb keeps only in-frame clones here, not all; method: immunoSEQ multiplex PCR. The table has roughly 48,000 clones, about 85% seen once. V usage is TRBV6-6 and J usage is TRBJ2-2; 7 nucleotides align to TRBD1. The specimen was CD4+ T cells sorted from PBMCs after approximately 19-hour stimulation, collected from a patient who received antiretroviral therapy. The sequence was collected from an adult woman with HIV who was CMV-seropositive. CDR3: CASNPTGPQGELFF. CDR3 sequence (DNA): TGTGCCAGCAACCCGACAGGGCCGCAGGGGGAGCTGTTTTTT.